These T cell receptor beta chains were read from a single sample in a study of cytomegalovirus exposure and HLA in healthy donors. The method was immunoSEQ multiplex PCR; TCRdb's version includes in-frame clones alone and lacks a portion of them. With about 77,000 clones in the sample, the ten largest clones hold about 13%. The sample consisted of PBMCs. These receptors all stem from a man in his fifties in good health and CMV-seropositive. CDR3s include the opening cysteine and the closing phenylalanine or tryptophan. The D gene is left open where the match is weak.

cdr3_length	d_call	v_call	j_call	cdr3_aa
17	NA	TRBV10-3	TRBJ2-6	CAISEETGLSGANVLTF
15	NA	TRBV5-6	TRBJ1-5	CASSLAGYSNQPQHF
12	NA	TRBV9	TRBJ1-1	CASSVEAGRAFF
16	TRBD1	TRBV5-1	TRBJ2-5	CASSPPPGQLGETQYF
15	NA	TRBV18	TRBJ1-3	CASSPTTDSMSTIYF
13	TRBD2	TRBV2	TRBJ2-3	CASTGGSSDTQYF
14	TRBD2	TRBV6-5	TRBJ2-7	CASSPSGNSYEQYF
13	TRBD2	TRBV28	TRBJ2-1	CASSSDTGLGRFF
14	TRBD1	TRBV6-1	TRBJ1-6	CASTHRGRNSPLHF
14	NA	TRBV30	TRBJ2-1	CAWSPSGGRDEQFF